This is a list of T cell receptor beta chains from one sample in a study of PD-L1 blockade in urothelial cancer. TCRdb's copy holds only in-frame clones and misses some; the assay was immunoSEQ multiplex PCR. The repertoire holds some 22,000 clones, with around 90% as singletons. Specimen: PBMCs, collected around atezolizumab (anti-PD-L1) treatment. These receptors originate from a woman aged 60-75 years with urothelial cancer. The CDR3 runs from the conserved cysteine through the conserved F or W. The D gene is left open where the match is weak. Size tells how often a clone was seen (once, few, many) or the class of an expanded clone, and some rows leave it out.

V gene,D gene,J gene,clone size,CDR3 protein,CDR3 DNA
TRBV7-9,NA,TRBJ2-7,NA,CASSPPSGYEQYF,TGTGCCAGCAGCCCCCCAAGCGGCTACGAGCAGTACTTC
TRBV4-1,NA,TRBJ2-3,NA,CASSQADRHTSTDTQYF,TGCGCCAGCAGCCAAGCAGACAGACACACTAGCACAGATACGCAGTATTTT
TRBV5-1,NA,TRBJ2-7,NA,CASSLGGDRYEQYF,TGCGCCAGCAGCTTGGGGGGGGACCGCTACGAGCAGTACTTC
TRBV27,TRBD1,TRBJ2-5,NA,CASRSTGGSQQETQYF,TGTGCCAGCAGGTCCACAGGGGGCTCTCAGCAAGAGACCCAGTACTTC
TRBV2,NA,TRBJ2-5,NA,CASSDRETQYF,TGTGCCAGCAGTGATCGGGAGACCCAGTACTTC
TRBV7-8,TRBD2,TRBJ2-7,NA,CASSLRSLGLAGEYEQYF,TGTGCCAGCAGCTTAAGAAGCTTGGGACTAGCGGGAGAGTACGAGCAGTACTTC
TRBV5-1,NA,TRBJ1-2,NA,CASSETVNYGYTF,TGCGCCAGCAGCGAGACAGTTAACTATGGCTACACCTTC
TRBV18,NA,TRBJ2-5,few,CASSPLAGDQYF,TGTGCCAGCTCACCCTTGGCCGGGGACCAGTACTTC
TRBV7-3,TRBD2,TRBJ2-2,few,CASSPGLAGPGAGELFF,TGTGCCAGCAGTCCGGGACTAGCGGGACCGGGGGCCGGGGAGCTGTTTTTT
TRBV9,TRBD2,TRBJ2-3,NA,CASSKTSGSRDTQYF,TGTGCCAGCAGCAAAACTAGCGGGAGTCGAGATACGCAGTATTTT
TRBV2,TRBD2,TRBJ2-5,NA,CASSEATSGKTQYF,TGTGCCAGCAGTGAAGCGACTAGCGGGAAGACCCAGTACTTC
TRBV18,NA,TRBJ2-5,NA,CASSPQSGQETQYF,TGTGCCAGCTCACCTCAGAGCGGCCAAGAGACCCAGTACTTC
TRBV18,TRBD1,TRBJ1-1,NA,CASSPRDRGTPLHEAFF,TGTGCCAGCTCACCCCGGGACAGGGGGACGCCCCTACATGAAGCTTTCTTT
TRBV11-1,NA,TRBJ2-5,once,CASSLNRGETQYF,TGTGCCAGCAGCTTAAATCGGGGTGAGACCCAGTACTTC
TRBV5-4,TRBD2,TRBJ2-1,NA,CASSMTGLAGFHEQFF,TGTGCCAGCAGCATGACAGGACTAGCGGGATTTCATGAGCAGTTCTTC
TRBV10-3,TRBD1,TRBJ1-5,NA,CAIRSGTGDLQPQHF,TGTGCCATCAGATCCGGGACAGGGGACCTTCAGCCCCAGCATTTT
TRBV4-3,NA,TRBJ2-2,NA,CASSHRGSTGELFF,TGCGCCAGCAGCCACAGGGGTAGCACCGGGGAGCTGTTTTTT
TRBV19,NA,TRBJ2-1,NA,CASSISSYNEQFF,TGTGCCAGTAGTATAAGTAGCTACAATGAGCAGTTCTTC
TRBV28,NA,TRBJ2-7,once,CASSLGGKSYEQYF,TGTGCCAGCAGTTTAGGGGGGAAGTCCTACGAGCAGTACTTC
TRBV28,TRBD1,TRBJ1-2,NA,CASSLWGGQGARGYTF,TGTGCCAGCAGTTTATGGGGGGGACAGGGGGCGCGGGGCTACACCTTC
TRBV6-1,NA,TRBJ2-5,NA,CASSEAAGPETQYF,TGTGCCAGCAGTGAAGCGGCGGGACCGGAGACCCAGTACTTC
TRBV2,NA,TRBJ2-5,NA,CASALQETQYF,TGTGCCAGCGCGTTACAAGAGACCCAGTACTTC
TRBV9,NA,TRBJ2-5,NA,CASSFSGGETQYF,TGTGCCAGCAGTTTCTCAGGAGGAGAGACCCAGTACTTC
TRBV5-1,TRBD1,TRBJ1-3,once,CASSLGQGAGNTIYF,TGCGCCAGCAGCTTGGGACAGGGCGCAGGAAACACCATATATTTT
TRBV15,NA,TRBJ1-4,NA,CATSRDPGGGEKLFF,TGTGCCACCAGCAGAGATCCGGGAGGGGGAGAAAAACTGTTTTTT
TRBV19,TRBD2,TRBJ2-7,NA,CASSAQTSGSYEQYF,TGTGCCAGTAGTGCGCAGACTAGCGGGAGCTACGAGCAGTACTTC
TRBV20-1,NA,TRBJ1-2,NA,CSVTSSYTF,TGCAGTGTTACGAGTAGCTACACCTTC
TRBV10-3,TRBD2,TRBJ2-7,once,CAISELASGSGDEQYF,TGTGCCATCAGTGAGTTGGCTAGCGGGAGCGGCGACGAGCAGTACTTC
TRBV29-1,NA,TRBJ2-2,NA,CSVQGGGNTGELFF,TGCAGCGTTCAGGGTGGTGGGAACACCGGGGAGCTGTTTTTT
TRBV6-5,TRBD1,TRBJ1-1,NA,CASSYDRGRTEAFF,TGTGCCAGCAGTTACGACAGGGGAAGGACTGAAGCTTTCTTT
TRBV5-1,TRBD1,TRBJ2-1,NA,CASSSTGNYNEQFF,TGCGCCAGCAGCTCGACAGGGAATTACAATGAGCAGTTCTTC
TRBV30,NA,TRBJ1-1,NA,CAWSSGIVTNTEAFF,TGTGCCTGGAGTTCCGGGATTGTAACTAACACTGAAGCTTTCTTT
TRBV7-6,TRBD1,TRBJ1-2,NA,CASSPGTEINYGYTF,TGTGCCAGCAGCCCCGGGACAGAAATCAACTATGGCTACACCTTC
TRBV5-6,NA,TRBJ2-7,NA,CASSRQIYEQYF,TGTGCCAGCAGCCGACAGATTTACGAGCAGTACTTC
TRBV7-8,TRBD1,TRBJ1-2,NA,CASSYARTGSNYGYTF,TGTGCCAGCAGCTATGCCAGGACAGGGTCGAACTATGGCTACACCTTC
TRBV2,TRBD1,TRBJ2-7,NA,CASRKTGTEPYEQYF,TGTGCCAGCAGAAAGACCGGGACAGAGCCCTACGAGCAGTACTTC
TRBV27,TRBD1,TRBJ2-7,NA,CASSLRQGHEQYF,TGTGCCAGCAGTCTCCGACAGGGCCACGAGCAGTACTTC
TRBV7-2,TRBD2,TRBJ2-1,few,CASSLGLAGSYNEQFF,TGTGCCAGCAGCTTAGGCCTAGCGGGATCCTACAATGAGCAGTTCTTC
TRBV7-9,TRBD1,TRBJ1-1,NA,CASSSISPDRGREAFF,TGTGCCAGCAGCTCCATCTCCCCGGACAGGGGCCGCGAAGCTTTCTTT
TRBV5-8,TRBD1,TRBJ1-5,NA,CASSTGQNQPQHF,TGTGCCAGCAGCACGGGACAGAATCAGCCCCAGCATTTT
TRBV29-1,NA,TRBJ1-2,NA,CSVRPTDGYTF,TGCAGCGTTCGCCCCACGGATGGCTACACCTTC
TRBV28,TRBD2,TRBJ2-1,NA,CASSNPGLAGNNEQFF,TGTGCCAGCAGTAACCCGGGACTAGCGGGAAACAATGAGCAGTTCTTC
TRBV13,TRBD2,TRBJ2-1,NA,CASSSQAGLAGDSRNEQFF,TGTGCCAGCAGCTCCCAGGCCGGACTAGCGGGGGACAGCCGTAATGAGCAGTTCTTC
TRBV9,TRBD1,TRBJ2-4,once,CASSVAGTGDKSTKNIQYF,TGTGCCAGCAGCGTAGCTGGGACAGGGGACAAAAGCACCAAAAACATTCAGTACTTC
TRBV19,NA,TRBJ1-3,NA,CASSAIQVTSGNTIYF,TGTGCCAGTAGTGCGATACAGGTGACCTCTGGAAACACCATATATTTT
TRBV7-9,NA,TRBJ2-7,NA,CASSRVGSSYEQYF,TGTGCCAGCAGCCGGGTGGGGAGCTCCTACGAGCAGTACTTC
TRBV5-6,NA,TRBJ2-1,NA,CASSFEKRQAYYNEQFF,TGTGCCAGCAGTTTCGAAAAAAGACAGGCGTACTACAATGAGCAGTTCTTC